This T cell receptor beta chain was captured in a study of early T cells in non-severe SARS-CoV-2 infection. About the study: Bulk RNA isolated from unsorted whole blood underwent sequencing; chains were not paired. The study, taken as a whole, reports: There was a bias toward anti-spike CD8 responses in VDJdb matching, which missed private and CD4 specificities.

Unique molecular identifiers (one per individual cDNA molecule) were attached. TCRdb reprocessed the 5' RACE reads with MiXCR, giving one entry per CDR3 protein. The table shows 30,000 to 40,000 distinct CDR3 sequences, with 6% to 8.5% occurring only once. This clonotype was seen more than once but under ten times. Its antigen remains unidentified. V gave up 5 bases and J gave up 7 bases; unmatched junction bases: 11. CDR1 and CDR2 (germline): SNHLY, FYNNEI. The CDR3 is 15 amino acids. The J gene is TRBJ2-1, the V gene TRBV2, with 7 bases identical to TRBD1. The sequence was collected from an adult who was a healthcare worker with PCR-confirmed SARS-CoV-2 infection or an uninfected control (not recorded which). The sequences come from whole blood, collected at baseline. CDR3 amino acids: CASSPTFKQGNEQFF. The CDR3 DNA reads TGTGCCAGCAGTCCTACCTTTAAACAGGGGAATGAGCAGTTCTTC.